The sequence of this T cell receptor (beta chain) was determined in a study of T cell repertoires in cytomegalovirus infection. This clonotype was detected many times. TCRdb reprocessed the reads with MiXCR, giving one entry per CDR3 protein. This table holds a few hundred thousand distinct CDR3 sequences, more than 8% found once. The length of the CDR3 is 16 residues. V lost 5 bases and J 3 bases, leaving 17 bases between the germline ends. Per the germline V gene, CDR1 is SGHTA and CDR2 is FQGNSA. Sequenced input: PBMCs. The TCR comes from a human donor in good health (CMV status not recorded). Some clones in this sample may be carry-over from other donors' samples. The chain links TRBV7-2 to TRBJ1-5; unclear D gene. In nucleotides, the CDR3 is TGTGCCAGCAGCAGGGTGGGCAGCAGCTTCAATCAGCCCCAGCATTTT. As protein: CASSRVGSSFNQPQHF. Combining the CDR3 with reference TRBV7-2 and TRBJ1-5 gives the whole variable domain GAGVSQSPSNKVTEKGKDVELRCDPISGHTALYWYRQSLGQGLEFLIYFQGNSAPDKSGLPSDRFSAERTGGSVSTLTIQRTQQEDSAVYLCASSRVGSSFNQPQHFGDGTRLSIL.